This TCR beta chain came from a study of blood T cell repertoires in COVID-19. The data were produced by immunoSEQ multiplex PCR, yet TCRdb's version contains in-frame clones alone and is incomplete. The sample lists 250,000 or so clones; around 88% were seen once. Germline CDR1 LGHDT, CDR2 YNNKEL (reference sequence). Trimming left V 5 bases short and J 1 base short, with 8 bases between. The CDR3 is 13 residues long. Cohort assignment relied on participant-reported clinical history. Donors in Cohort 3 counted as recovered after two negative PCRs, clearance, or symptom resolution. The sample comprised PBMCs or T cells enriched from blood (not recorded which). The receptor was derived from a man in his forties or fifties who had recovered from COVID-19. The chain joins TRBV3-1 (or the pseudogene TRBV3-2) to TRBJ1-2, with a possible D match to TRBD1 (5 bases). CDR3 DNA sequence: TGTGCCAGCAGCGGGGCCCATAACTATGGCTACACCTTC. Translated: CASSGAHNYGYTF.